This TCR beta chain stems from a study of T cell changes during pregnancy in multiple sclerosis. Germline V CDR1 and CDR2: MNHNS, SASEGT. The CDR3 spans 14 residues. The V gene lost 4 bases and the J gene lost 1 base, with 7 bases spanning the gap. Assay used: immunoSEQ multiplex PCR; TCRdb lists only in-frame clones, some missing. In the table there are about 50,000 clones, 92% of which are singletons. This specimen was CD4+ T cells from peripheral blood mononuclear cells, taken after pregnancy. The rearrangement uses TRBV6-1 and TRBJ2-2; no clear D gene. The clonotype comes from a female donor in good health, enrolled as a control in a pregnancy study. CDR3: CASSVPQNTGELFF. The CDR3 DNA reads TGTGCCAGCAGTGTTCCACAGAACACCGGGGAGCTGTTTTTT.